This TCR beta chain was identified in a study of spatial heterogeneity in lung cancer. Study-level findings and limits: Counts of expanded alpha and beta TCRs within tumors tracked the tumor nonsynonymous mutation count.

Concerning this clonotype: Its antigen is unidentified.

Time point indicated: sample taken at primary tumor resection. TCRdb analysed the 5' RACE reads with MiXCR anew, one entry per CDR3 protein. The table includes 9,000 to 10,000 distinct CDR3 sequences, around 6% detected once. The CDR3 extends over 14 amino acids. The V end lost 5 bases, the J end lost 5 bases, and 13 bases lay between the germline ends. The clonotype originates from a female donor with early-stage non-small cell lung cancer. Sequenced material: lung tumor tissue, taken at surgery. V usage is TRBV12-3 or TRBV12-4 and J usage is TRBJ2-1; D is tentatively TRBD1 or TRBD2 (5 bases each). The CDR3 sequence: CASSKLGTDNEQFF. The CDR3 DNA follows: TGTGCCAGCAGTAAACTAGGGACGGACAATGAGCAGTTCTTC.